What follows are 19 T cell receptor beta chains derived from one specimen sequenced in a study of post-analysis software for immune sequencing data. Their specific antigens are unknown. Study-wide results and limits: Five TRBV segments (TRBV5-6, TRBV5-1 and TRBV20-1 among them) occurred more frequently in patients than in controls.

The library was made from cDNA and included unique molecular identifiers. MiXCR was run by TCRdb on the PCR reads, yielding one entry per CDR3 protein. The table has fewer than 850,000 distinct CDR3 sequences, roughly 29% seen once. Sequencing was carried out using blood. All receptors come from a girl aged 10-17 years with multiple sclerosis.

V is TRBV20-1 and J is TRBJ2-1; 11 bases are shared with TRBD2. Trimming took 2 bases from V and 5 from J; bases not matched to a gene: 5. Germline CDR1 is DFQATT and CDR2 is SNEGSKA (reference sequence). The CDR3 sequence is 15 residues long. In DNA form, the CDR3 reads TGCAGTGCTAGAAGGGCTAGCGGGGGGAACAATGAGCAGTTCTTC. Its protein is CSARRASGGNNEQFF.

This clonotype turned up a few times. V gene TRBV29-1 combines with J gene TRBJ1-2; perhaps TRBD1 as D (5 bases). V was pared by 3 bases and J by 2 bases, with 10 bases between. This CDR3 region has 13 residues. CDR1 and CDR2 (germline): SQVTM, ANQGSEA. CDR3 loop: CSVEGVSNYGYTF. For the CDR3, the DNA is TGCAGCGTTGAGGGGGTCTCCAACTATGGCTACACCTTC.

Only a few counts were recorded for this clonotype. V and J are TRBV12-3 or TRBV12-4 and TRBJ1-5; a weak D match, TRBD1 (6 bases). The germline V and J ends were trimmed by 6 bases and 4 bases, with 13 bases remaining between them. The CDR3 sequence is 14 residues long. The CDR3: CASRADSSNQPQHF. The DNA for the CDR3 is TGTGCCAGCAGGGCGGACAGCTCAAATCAGCCCCAGCATTTT.

The chain is built from TRBV19 and TRBJ1-1; maybe TRBD1 (6 bases). V lost 10 bases, J lost 4 bases, and 16 bases lay in between. The CDR3 sequence is 13 residues long. CDR1 and CDR2 from the germline V gene are LNHDA and SQIVND (reference sequence). The CDR3 loop reads CATRGAGVTEAFF. CDR3 bases: TGTGCCACAAGGGGGGCAGGGGTCACTGAAGCTTTCTTT.

This clonotype has more than one count but fewer than ten. V usage is TRBV15 and J usage is TRBJ1-1; 7 bases are shared with TRBD1. V trimming: 0 bases; J trimming: 4 bases; junction bases outside the gene matches: 8. CDR3 length equals 16 residues. Germline V gene lookup returns CDR1 LNHNV and CDR2 YYDKDF (reference sequence). Here the CDR3 reads CATSRDRQGGITEAFF. As DNA, the CDR3 is TGTGCCACCAGCAGAGATCGACAGGGTGGAATCACTGAAGCTTTCTTT.

This clonotype was seen at least ten times. The chain uses TRBV27 and TRBJ2-5; D ambiguous. The CDR3 has 13 amino acids. The germline V and J ends were trimmed by 3 bases and 2 bases, with 7 bases remaining between them. Germline CDR1 MNHEY, CDR2 SMNVEV (reference sequence). The CDR3 DNA reads TGTGCCAGCAGTTTTTTGGGGCAAGAGACCCAGTACTTC. Amino acids: CASSFLGQETQYF.

V usage is TRBV5-1 and J usage is TRBJ2-1, with TRBD2 matching over 14 bases. V shed 1 base, J shed 5 bases, and the junction held 2 bases outside the gene matches. CDR3 length equals 16 residues. CDR1 is SGHRS and CDR2 is YFSETQ in the germline V gene. The CDR3 coding sequence is TGCGCCAGCAGCTTGCTGGGACTAGCGGGAGACAATGAGCAGTTCTTC. Residues: CASSLLGLAGDNEQFF.

The rearrangement links TRBV27 to TRBJ1-5, with 7 bases lining up with TRBD1. Germline V gene data show CDR1 as MNHEY and CDR2 as SMNVEV (reference sequence). The CDR3 has 15 residues. The V segment lost 2 bases and the J segment 4 bases; nucleotides outside the gene matches: 5. DNA of the CDR3: TGTGCCAGCAGTTTACTCCGGGACAGAAATCAGCCCCAGCATTTT. Its translation is CASSLLRDRNQPQHF.

This clonotype was seen a handful of times. The chain uses TRBV6-6 and TRBJ2-7; D might be TRBD1 or TRBD2, each matching 5 bases. The CDR3 has 14 amino acids. The ends were cut back, 1 base at V and 6 bases at J, with 13 bases in the middle. Germline V gives CDR1 MNHNY, CDR2 SVGAGI (reference sequence). The CDR3 loop reads CASSYWGNGIEQYF. The CDR3 bases are TGTGCCAGCAGTTACTGGGGGAACGGGATCGAGCAGTACTTC.

This clonotype has ten or more counts. The CDR3: CSAGGLADEQYF. DNA of the CDR3: TGCAGTGCTGGGGGACTAGCTGACGAGCAGTACTTC. The V call is TRBV20-1, the J call TRBJ2-7, with 9 bases lining up with TRBD2. The CDR3 length is 12 residues. CDR1 is DFQATT, CDR2 SNEGSKA, per germline (reference sequence). Germline trimming cut 5 bases from V and 5 bases from J; bases unmatched to any gene: 4.

V is TRBV5-1 and J is TRBJ2-1; D not resolved. The CDR3 consists of 12 residues. V was cut by 5 bases and J by 6 bases, with 9 bases left in between. Germline CDR1 reads SGHRS; CDR2 reads YFSETQ. CDR3: CASREEVNEQFF. CDR3 bases: TGCGCCAGCAGGGAAGAAGTCAATGAGCAGTTCTTC.

This chain links TRBV5-1 with TRBJ2-1, with TRBD2 matching over 11 bases. The CDR3 is 16 residues long. The V segment lost 2 bases and the J segment 0 bases; nucleotides outside the gene matches: 1. Germline values: CDR1 SGHRS, CDR2 YFSETQ. The CDR3 DNA reads TGCGCCAGCAGCTTTAGCGGGAGGGACTCCTACAATGAGCAGTTCTTC. It codes for CASSFSGRDSYNEQFF.

This clonotype was detected only a few times. The chain has TRBV20-1 and TRBJ1-2; possibly TRBD1 for D (5 bases). V was trimmed by 6 bases and J by 5 bases, leaving 22 bases between them. The germline gives CDR1 DFQATT, CDR2 SNEGSKA (reference sequence). The CDR3 consists of 15 residues. CDR3 protein: CSANSPGRVPYGYTF. Written as DNA, the CDR3 is TGCAGTGCGAATTCTCCGGGACGGGTCCCTTATGGCTACACCTTC.

The chain employs TRBV14 and TRBJ2-3; D might be TRBD1 (5 bases). V was cut by 4 bases and J by 9 bases, with 11 bases left in between. The CDR3 runs to 12 residues. Germline CDR1 and CDR2: SGHDN and FVKESK. CDR3 sequence: CASSPGMMTQYF. CDR3 bases: TGTGCCAGCAGCCCAGGGATGATGACGCAGTATTTT.

This chain joins TRBV5-6 and TRBJ2-7; 7 positions agree with TRBD1. The CDR3 runs to 16 residues. In germline, CDR1 is SGHDT, CDR2 YYEEEE. Trimming at V came to 4 bases and at J to 7 bases, leaving 17 bases not matched to a gene. CDR3 loop: CASSLRQGSPYNEQYF. As DNA, the CDR3 is TGTGCCAGCAGCCTTCGACAGGGTAGTCCCTACAATGAGCAGTACTTC.

The V and J genes are TRBV28 and TRBJ1-1; D is uncertain. The CDR3 has 15 amino acids. Trimming shortened V by 5 bases and J by 0 bases, and 13 bases separated the two germline ends. The V gene's germline CDR1 is MDHEN and CDR2 SYDVKM. CDR3 in DNA: TGTGCCAGCAGTATAATACAGAGTATGAACACTGAAGCTTTCTTT. Translating gives CASSIIQSMNTEAFF.

CDR3 DNA: TGTGCCACCAGTGATGCGAACCGGGACAGGGTTCCTTACTCCTACAATGAGCAGTTCTTC. It encodes CATSDANRDRVPYSYNEQFF. V is TRBV24-1 and J is TRBJ2-1; TRBD1 matches at 9 bases. The CDR3 has 20 amino acids. Per the germline V gene, CDR1 is KGHDR and CDR2 is SFDVKD. V shed 3 bases and J 0 bases; nucleotides not matched to a gene: 14.

This clonotype was counted between two and nine times. The rearrangement uses TRBV7-2 and TRBJ2-7, with TRBD2 as a possible D gene (6 bases). V lost 5 bases and J 5 bases, leaving 19 bases between the germline ends. The germline V gene has CDR1 SGHTA and CDR2 FQGNSA. There are 15 residues in the CDR3. The CDR3 loop is CASSLTYLARHEQYF. The CDR3 bases are TGTGCCAGCAGCCTGACCTACCTAGCGAGGCACGAGCAGTACTTC.

This clonotype came up once. V usage is TRBV29-1 and J usage is TRBJ1-2; D remains ambiguous. This CDR3 comprises 13 residues. Trimming removed 6 bases at V and 1 base at J, with 12 bases between. Germline V gives CDR1 SQVTM, CDR2 ANQGSEA. The CDR3 spells CSVVSFDNYGYTF. Here the CDR3 DNA reads TGCAGCGTCGTATCGTTTGATAACTATGGCTACACCTTC.